In its sample, the clone carrying this T cell receptor beta chain was seen a few times. Its specificity is unknown. TCRalpha and TCRbeta libraries used 5'RACE with constant-segment primers and UMIs. Each CDR3 protein is one row after TCRdb ran MiXCR on the 5' RACE reads. The sample has under 650,000 distinct CDR3 sequences, more than 15% seen once. The data belong to a study of T-cell memory formation after mild COVID-19. Points from the study as a whole: Memory cells collected pre-infection included some clones that later responded, suggesting cross-reactive memory joined. Later expanders leaned CD4+, whereas day 15 to 85 contracting clones were balanced CD4/CD8. Shrinking CD4+ clones resided mostly in CM and EM, and CD8+ ones in EMRA.

The CDR3 runs 16 residues. Germline V gene data show CDR1 as SGHVS and CDR2 as FNYEAQ. The ends lost 4 bases at V and 4 bases at J; junction bases unmatched: 12. The sample consisted of PBMCs or a T cell subset sorted from them (not recorded which). The chain has TRBV7-6 and TRBJ2-5; TRBD2 matches 7 bases. The clonotype was recovered from an adult woman who had mild COVID-19 (a few samples of this study predate the infection). Cell type and time point are not known. The CDR3 is CASSSPDGGGGETQYF. The CDR3 DNA is TGTGCCAGCAGCTCTCCCGACGGCGGGGGAGGAGAGACCCAGTACTTC.